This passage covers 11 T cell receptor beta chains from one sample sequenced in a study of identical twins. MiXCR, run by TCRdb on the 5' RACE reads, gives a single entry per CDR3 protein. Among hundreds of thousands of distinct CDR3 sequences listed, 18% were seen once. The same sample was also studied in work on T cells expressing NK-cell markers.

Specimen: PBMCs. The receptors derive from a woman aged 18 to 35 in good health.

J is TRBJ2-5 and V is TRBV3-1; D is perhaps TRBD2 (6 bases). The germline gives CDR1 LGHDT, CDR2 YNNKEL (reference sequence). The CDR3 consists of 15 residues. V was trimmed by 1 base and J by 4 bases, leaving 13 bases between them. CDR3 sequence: CASSQGGGRGETQYF. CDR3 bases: TGTGCCAGCAGCCAAGGAGGAGGGCGTGGAGAGACCCAGTACTTC.

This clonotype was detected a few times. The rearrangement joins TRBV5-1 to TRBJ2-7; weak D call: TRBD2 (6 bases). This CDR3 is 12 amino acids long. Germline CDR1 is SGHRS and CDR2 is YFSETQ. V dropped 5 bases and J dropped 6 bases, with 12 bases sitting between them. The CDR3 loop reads CASRPTAGEQYF. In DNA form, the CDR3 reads TGCGCCAGCAGACCTACAGCGGGCGAGCAGTACTTC.

The CDR3 nucleotides read TGTGCCAGCAGTTACTCACAGGGCGGGAACGAGCAGTACTTC. Translation: CASSYSQGGNEQYF. The chain links TRBV6-5 to TRBJ2-7, with D perhaps given as TRBD1 or TRBD2 (6 bases each). This CDR3 comprises 14 residues. The germline V and J ends were trimmed by 0 bases and 5 bases, with 11 bases remaining between them. Germline V lookup: CDR1 MNHEY, CDR2 SVGAGI.

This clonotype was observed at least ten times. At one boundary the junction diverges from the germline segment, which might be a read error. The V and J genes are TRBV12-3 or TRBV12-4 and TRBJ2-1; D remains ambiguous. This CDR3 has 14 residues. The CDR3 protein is CASSLRFSDNEQFF. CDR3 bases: TGTGCCAGCAGTTTACGTTTCTCCGACAATGAGCAGTTCTTC.

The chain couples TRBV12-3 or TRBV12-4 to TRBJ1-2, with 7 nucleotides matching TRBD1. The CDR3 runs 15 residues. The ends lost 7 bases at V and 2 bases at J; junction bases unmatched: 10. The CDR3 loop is CASTPPGQRNYGYTF. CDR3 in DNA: TGTGCCAGCACTCCCCCGGGACAGAGAAACTATGGCTACACCTTC.

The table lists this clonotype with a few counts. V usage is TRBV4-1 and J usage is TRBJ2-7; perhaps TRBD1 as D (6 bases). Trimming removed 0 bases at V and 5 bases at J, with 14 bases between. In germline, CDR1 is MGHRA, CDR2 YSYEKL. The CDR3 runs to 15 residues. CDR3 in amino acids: CASSQEATGRHEQYF. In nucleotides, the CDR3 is TGCGCCAGCAGCCAAGAAGCAACAGGGCGGCACGAGCAGTACTTC.

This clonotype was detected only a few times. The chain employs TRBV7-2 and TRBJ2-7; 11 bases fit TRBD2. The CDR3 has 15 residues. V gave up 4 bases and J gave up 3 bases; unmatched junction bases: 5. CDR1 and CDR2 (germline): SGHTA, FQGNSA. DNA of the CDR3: TGTGCCAGCAGCTCGAGACTAGCGGGAAACTACGAGCAGTACTTC. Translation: CASSSRLAGNYEQYF.

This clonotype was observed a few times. CDR3 loop: CASSSYSDSYNEQFF. In DNA, the CDR3 is TGTGCCAGCAGCTCCTATAGCGACTCCTACAATGAGCAGTTCTTC. The J gene is TRBJ2-1, the V gene TRBV11-2; D is possibly TRBD2 (5 bases). The CDR3 has 15 residues. The germline V gene has CDR1 SGHAT and CDR2 FQNNGV. V was cut by 4 bases and J by 0 bases, with 10 bases left in between.

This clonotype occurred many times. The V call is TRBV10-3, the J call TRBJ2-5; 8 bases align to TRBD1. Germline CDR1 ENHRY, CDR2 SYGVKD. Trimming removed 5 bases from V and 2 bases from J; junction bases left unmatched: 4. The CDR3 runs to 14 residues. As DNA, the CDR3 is TGTGCCATCAGTCGGACAGGGCAACAAGAGACCCAGTACTTC. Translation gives CAISRTGQQETQYF.

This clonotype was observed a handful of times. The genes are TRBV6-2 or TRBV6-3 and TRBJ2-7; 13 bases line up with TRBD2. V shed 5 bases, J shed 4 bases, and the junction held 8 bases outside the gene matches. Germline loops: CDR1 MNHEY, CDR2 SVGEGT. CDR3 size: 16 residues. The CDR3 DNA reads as TGTGCCAGCAGTGCCACCGGGACTAGCGGGAATTACGAGCAGTACTTC. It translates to CASSATGTSGNYEQYF.

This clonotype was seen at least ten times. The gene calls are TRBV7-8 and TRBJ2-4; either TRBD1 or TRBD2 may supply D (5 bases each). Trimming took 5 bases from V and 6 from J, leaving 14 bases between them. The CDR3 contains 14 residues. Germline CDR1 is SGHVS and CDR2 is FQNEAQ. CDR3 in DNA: TGTGCCAGCAGCGGGGCTGGGACCGTAAACATTCAGTACTTC. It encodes CASSGAGTVNIQYF. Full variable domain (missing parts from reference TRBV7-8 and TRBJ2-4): GAGVSQSPRYKVAKRGQDVALRCDPISGHVSLFWYQQALGQGPEFLTYFQNEAQLDKSGLPSDRFFAERPEGSVSTLKIQRTQQEDSAVYLCASSGAGTVNIQYFGAGTRLSVL.